This T cell receptor beta chain derives from a study of blood T cell repertoires in COVID-19. This CDR3 is built from 15 residues. Germline V gene sequence: CDR1 SGHRS, CDR2 YFSETQ. The J segment lost 5 bases and the V segment lost 4 bases, leaving 7 bases of the junction unmatched. Libraries were prepared by immunoSEQ multiplex PCR; TCRdb keeps only in-frame clonotypes and omits some of them. The table has fewer than 55,000 clones, about 76% seen once; the top ten hold approximately 20%. The J gene is TRBJ2-1, the V gene TRBV5-1; 9 nucleotides align to TRBD2. The clonotype was recovered from a woman older than 75 with COVID-19, enrolled during active disease. Specimen: peripheral blood. Here the CDR3 reads CASSTTTSGNNEQFF. CDR3 nucleotides: TGCGCCAGCAGCACCACGACTAGCGGTAACAATGAGCAGTTCTTC.